Below are 14 T cell receptor beta chains sequenced from a single sample in a study of response to subunit inactivated influenza vaccine. TCRdb analysed the RT-PCR reads with MiXCR anew, one entry per CDR3 protein. The profile shows about 480,000 distinct CDR3 sequences, 10% to 15% of them singletons. Sample: PBMCs from blood, taken about 40 days after vaccination. These receptors all stem from a man in his fifties who received an inactivated influenza vaccine.

This chain connects TRBV20-1 to TRBJ2-7; D ambiguous. Germline CDR1 is DFQATT and CDR2 is SNEGSKA (reference sequence). The length of the CDR3 is 12 residues. V gave up 6 bases and J gave up 7 bases, with 16 bases separating them. CDR3 sequence reads: CSATEITVEQYF. For the CDR3, the DNA is TGCAGTGCCACAGAGATCACTGTAGAGCAGTACTTC.

This clonotype was observed a handful of times. The chain links TRBV20-1 to TRBJ2-3; D is unclear. Germline CDR1 is DFQATT and CDR2 is SNEGSKA (reference sequence). The ends were cut back, 3 bases at V and 4 bases at J, with 8 bases in the middle. The CDR3 extends over 12 amino acids. CDR3 loop: CSARVSSDTQYF. CDR3 bases: TGCAGTGCTAGGGTTAGTTCAGATACGCAGTATTTT.

This sequence joins TRBV4-1 and TRBJ2-5; possibly TRBD1 for D (6 bases). Trimming removed 0 bases at V and 4 bases at J, with 9 bases between. The germline V gene encodes CDR1 MGHRA and CDR2 YSYEKL. CDR3 size: 14 residues. CDR3 bases: TGCGCCAGCAGCCAAGAGGGGGCAGGAGAGACCCAGTACTTC. It yields the protein CASSQEGAGETQYF.

A few counts support this clonotype. The J gene is TRBJ2-6, the V gene TRBV6-1; 13 nucleotides match TRBD2. The CDR3 has 19 residues. Looked up from germline, CDR1 is MNHNS and CDR2 is SASEGT. The V and J ends lost 6 bases and 1 base, in that order; junction bases with no gene match: 9. CDR3: CASRNTGLAGASGANVLTF. CDR3 DNA sequence: TGTGCCAGCAGGAACACAGGACTAGCGGGAGCTTCTGGGGCCAACGTCCTGACTTTC.

This rearrangement joins TRBV27 to TRBJ2-7; the D gene is possibly TRBD2 (5 bases). This CDR3 region has 14 residues. Germline V CDR1 and CDR2: MNHEY, SMNVEV (reference sequence). Trimming took off 2 bases at V and 3 bases at J, with 11 bases between the two ends. CDR3 sequence: CASSLREGRYEQYF. The CDR3 DNA reads as TGTGCCAGCAGTTTAAGAGAGGGCCGCTACGAGCAGTACTTC.

The chain's CDR3 is CASSTRRDTGELFF. The CDR3 nucleotides are TGTGCCAGCAGTACCCGCAGGGACACCGGGGAGCTGTTTTTT. This chain connects TRBV6-1 to TRBJ2-2; perhaps TRBD1 as D (5 bases). This CDR3 region has 14 residues. V lost 5 bases and J 3 bases, leaving 10 bases between the germline ends. Germline V gives CDR1 MNHNS, CDR2 SASEGT.

This chain uses TRBV20-1 with TRBJ2-3; the D is unclear. Trimming removed 1 base at V and 6 bases at J, with 14 bases between. The CDR3 runs 14 residues. Germline CDR1 and CDR2: DFQATT and SNEGSKA (reference sequence). The CDR3 protein is CSARAVWGSDTQYF. The CDR3 DNA reads TGCAGTGCTAGAGCCGTTTGGGGATCGGATACGCAGTATTTT.

In DNA form, the CDR3 reads TGTGCCAGTAGTCCGAGCGGGAGAGGAGTCGGGGAGCTGTTTTTT. Amino acid sequence: CASSPSGRGVGELFF. This chain joins TRBV19 and TRBJ2-2; 8 bases are shared with TRBD2. The ends lost 5 bases at V and 7 bases at J; junction bases unmatched: 9. Germline assignment: CDR1 LNHDA and CDR2 SQIVND (reference sequence). This CDR3 spans 15 amino acids.

The CDR3 DNA follows: TGTGCCAGCAGCTTAGGGGGTACAGGGATTGAAAAACTGTTTTTT. Amino acid sequence: CASSLGGTGIEKLFF. The V and J genes are TRBV7-9 and TRBJ1-4; a possible D gene is TRBD1 (6 bases). V shed 1 base and J shed 7 bases, with 13 bases lying between them. Per germline, CDR1 SEHNR and CDR2 FQNEAQ (reference sequence). This CDR3 has 15 residues. Looking up the rest from reference TRBV7-9 and TRBJ1-4 gives the full variable domain: DTGVSQNPRHKITKRGQNVTFRCDPISEHNRLYWYRQTLGQGPEFLTYFQNEAQLEKSRLLSDRFSAERPKGSFSTLEIQRTEQGDSAMYLCASSLGGTGIEKLFFGSGTQLSVL.

Concerning this clonotype: A single base separates this from a much larger clone, so it may be a read error. The rearrangement uses TRBV20-1 and TRBJ2-7; 9 nucleotides match TRBD2. The CDR3 length is 14 residues. Germline CDR1 and CDR2: DFQATT and SNEGSKA (reference sequence). The CDR3 DNA reads TGCTGTGCCAATAGCGGGGGATTCTCCTACGAGCAGTACTTC. The encoded protein is CCANSGGFSYEQYF.

The chain links TRBV6-5 to TRBJ1-5; tentative D call: TRBD1 (5 bases). From germline, CDR1 is MNHEY and CDR2 SVGAGI. The CDR3 is 16 amino acids. V lost 2 bases and J 9 bases, leaving 20 bases between the germline ends. The CDR3 is CASSYGSPDRTGPQHF. DNA for the CDR3: TGTGCCAGCAGTTACGGGAGCCCAGACCGAACAGGGCCCCAGCATTTT.

The chain carries TRBV7-8 and TRBJ2-2, with a possible D match to TRBD1 (5 bases). The germline V gene has CDR1 SGHVS and CDR2 FQNEAQ. Between the trimmed V and J ends, which lost 5 bases and 3 bases, there was a span of 13 bases. CDR3 length: 15 amino acids. The CDR3 DNA is TGTGCCAGCAGCCTCCCCCAGGGATACACCGGGGAGCTGTTTTTT. Translation gives CASSLPQGYTGELFF.

This clonotype was seen repeatedly, ten times or more. This rearrangement joins TRBV12-3 or TRBV12-4 to TRBJ2-7, with D unresolved. The CDR3 has 14 amino acids. V was shortened by 6 bases and J by 1 base, with 13 bases between the two germline ends. The CDR3 DNA follows: TGTGCCAGCAGCCCACACCGCGTTTCCTACGAGCAGTACTTC. Translation gives CASSPHRVSYEQYF.

The J gene is TRBJ1-4, the V gene TRBV5-1; 7 bases map to TRBD1. The germline CDR1 and CDR2 sequences are SGHRS and YFSETQ. J gave up 8 bases and V 0 bases, and 10 bases lay outside the gene matches. This CDR3 has 16 residues. In DNA form, the CDR3 reads TGCGCCAGCAGCTTGGACCCCGACAGGGTGCTCGAAAAACTGTTTTTT. Amino acid sequence: CASSLDPDRVLEKLFF.